What follows are 21 T cell receptor beta chains derived from one specimen sequenced in a study of blood T cell repertoires in COVID-19. Clones were read by immunoSEQ multiplex PCR, and TCRdb kept only the in-frame ones, dropping some. The sample contains around 11,000 clones, approximately 90% of which appear only once. Sequencing was performed on peripheral blood. The receptor source for this set is a man aged 25 to 40 with active or convalescent COVID-19.

V gene TRBV4-1 combines with J gene TRBJ1-2; D is perhaps TRBD1 (5 bases). Germline values: CDR1 MGHRA, CDR2 YSYEKL. Trimming took 5 bases from V and 4 from J, leaving 14 bases between them. CDR3 length: 14 amino acids. The CDR3 nucleotides read TGCGCCAGCAGCTTAACGACAGAGTCCTATGGCTACACCTTC. Translated, it gives CASSLTTESYGYTF.

V is TRBV7-8 and J is TRBJ2-1, with 11 bases lining up with TRBD2. Trimming at V came to 1 base and at J to 4 bases, leaving 6 bases not matched to a gene. The germline gives CDR1 SGHVS, CDR2 FQNEAQ. CDR3 size: 17 residues. This CDR3 is CASSLDSGLAVYNEQFF. CDR3 DNA: TGTGCCAGCAGCTTAGACTCGGGACTAGCGGTTTACAATGAGCAGTTCTTC.

This chain connects TRBV18 to TRBJ1-2; D not resolved. Germline CDR1 KGHSH, CDR2 LQKENI. The CDR3 is 14 residues long. V was trimmed by 6 bases and J by 6 bases, leaving 17 bases between them. The CDR3 here is CASSPPSAADGYTF. In nucleotides, the CDR3 is TGTGCCAGCTCCCCCCCGAGCGCAGCCGATGGCTACACCTTC.

The CDR3 is CASSLARGTGVFEAFF. CDR3 DNA sequence: TGCGCCAGCAGCTTGGCCAGGGGGACAGGGGTGTTTGAAGCTTTCTTT. This chain links TRBV5-1 with TRBJ1-1; the match to TRBD1 covers 10 bases. The CDR3 runs to 16 residues. The germline CDR1 and CDR2 sequences are SGHRS and YFSETQ. Trimming cost V 0 bases and J 7 bases; bases outside gene matches: 9.

The J gene is TRBJ2-5, the V gene TRBV15; 8 bases match TRBD2. CDR1 is LNHNV, CDR2 YYDKDF, per germline (reference sequence). This CDR3 contains 17 residues. V was clipped by 5 bases and J by 1 base; unmatched bases: 12. Here the CDR3 reads CATSDLPGRGAQETQYF. The CDR3 DNA is TGTGCCACCAGCGACCTCCCGGGGCGGGGGGCCCAAGAGACCCAGTACTTC.

The V call is TRBV19, the J call TRBJ1-6; 9 bases are shared with TRBD1. The ends lost 4 bases at V and 7 bases at J; junction bases unmatched: 2. Germline-derived CDR1 and CDR2 are LNHDA and SQIVND (reference sequence). This CDR3 region has 14 residues. The CDR3 nucleotides are TGTGCCAGTAGTAGGACAGGGGAAAATTCACCCCTCCACTTT. Its protein product is CASSRTGENSPLHF. Combining the CDR3 with reference TRBV19 and TRBJ1-6 gives the whole variable domain DGGITQSPKYLFRKEGQNVTLSCEQNLNHDAMYWYRQDPGQGLRLIYYSQIVNDFQKGDIAEGYSVSREKKESFPLTVTSAQKNPTAFYLCASSRTGENSPLHFGNGTRLTVT.

The V and J genes are TRBV7-2 and TRBJ2-7; D is possibly TRBD1 (6 bases). Germline-derived CDR1 and CDR2 are SGHTA and FQGNSA. Trimming shortened V by 1 base and J by 6 bases, and 10 bases separated the two germline ends. The CDR3 contains 13 residues. The CDR3 bases are TGTGCCAGCAGCTTAGGCATCAGGGGCGAGCAGTACTTC. Its translation: CASSLGIRGEQYF.

J is TRBJ2-2 and V is TRBV2; TRBD1 aligns across 10 bases. V shed 3 bases, J shed 6 bases, and the junction held 7 bases outside the gene matches. CDR3 size: 16 residues. Germline CDR1 is SNHLY and CDR2 is FYNNEI. This CDR3 is CASSDPGQGTPGELFF. The CDR3, as DNA: TGTGCCAGCAGTGATCCGGGACAGGGGACCCCCGGGGAGCTGTTTTTT.

The chain carries TRBV15 and TRBJ1-5, with D maybe TRBD1 (6 bases). V gave up 3 bases and J gave up 6 bases, with 15 bases separating them. Germline V gene lookup returns CDR1 LNHNV and CDR2 YYDKDF (reference sequence). The CDR3 has 15 amino acids. The CDR3 reads CATSRDRQEGQPQHF. The CDR3 DNA reads as TGTGCCACCAGCAGGGATAGACAGGAAGGTCAGCCCCAGCATTTT. Complete variable domain (other parts from reference TRBV15 and TRBJ1-5): DAMVIQNPRYQVTQFGKPVTLSCSQTLNHNVMYWYQQKSSQAPKLLFHYYDKDFNNEADTPDNFQSRRPNTSFCFLDIRSPGLGDTAMYLCATSRDRQEGQPQHFGDGTRLSIL.

J is TRBJ1-1 and V is TRBV18, with 11 bases that match TRBD1. CDR3 length: 16 residues. The ends lost 3 bases at V and 6 bases at J; junction bases unmatched: 9. CDR1 is KGHSH and CDR2 is LQKENI in the germline V gene. CDR3 nucleotides: TGTGCCAGCTCACCCTCACAGGGACAGGGGGGGTCTGAAGCTTTCTTT. Protein sequence: CASSPSQGQGGSEAFF.

This clone occurred once. The CDR3 spells CASSVGGAYNEQFF. In nucleotides, the CDR3 is TGTGCCAGCAGCGTAGGCGGGGCTTACAATGAGCAGTTCTTC. The chain employs TRBV9 and TRBJ2-1; the D gene is possibly TRBD2 (6 bases). V was shortened by 0 bases and J by 4 bases, with 8 bases between the two germline ends. The CDR3 covers 14 residues. Per germline, CDR1 SGDLS and CDR2 YYNGEE.

This chain joins TRBV6-4 and TRBJ2-3, with D uncertain. This CDR3 has 15 amino acids. Between the trimmed V and J ends, which lost 6 bases and 0 bases, there was a span of 13 bases. CDR1 and CDR2 (germline): MRHNA, SNTAGT. In DNA form, the CDR3 reads TGTGCCAGCAGCAGTGGTGGAGCTAGCACAGATACGCAGTATTTT. Its protein product is CASSSGGASTDTQYF.

The V gene is TRBV12-3 or TRBV12-4, the J gene TRBJ1-2; a weak D match, TRBD1 (6 bases). V lost 8 bases and J 4 bases, leaving 11 bases between the germline ends. The CDR3 covers 12 residues. The CDR3 coding sequence is TGTGCCAGCCGGGACAAAAGCTATGGCTACACCTTC. This translates into CASRDKSYGYTF.

The rearrangement uses TRBV19 and TRBJ1-1; 7 nucleotides match TRBD1. The germline gives CDR1 LNHDA, CDR2 SQIVND (reference sequence). CDR3 length: 13 amino acids. Unmatched junction bases numbered 7, after V lost 3 bases and J lost 9 bases. The CDR3: CASSIRSTGQAFF. The CDR3 nucleotides are TGTGCCAGTAGTATTCGGTCGACAGGGCAAGCTTTCTTT.

DNA of the CDR3: TGCGCCAGCAGCTTAGGGGCAGGGGGCACAGATACGCAGTATTTT. It yields the protein CASSLGAGGTDTQYF. This rearrangement joins TRBV5-1 to TRBJ2-3; D is possibly TRBD1 (6 bases). Germline loops: CDR1 SGHRS, CDR2 YFSETQ. The ends were cut back, 2 bases at V and 1 base at J, with 11 bases in the middle. The CDR3 runs 15 residues.

V is TRBV15 and J is TRBJ2-3; a weak D match, TRBD2 (5 bases). The germline V and J ends were trimmed by 6 bases and 0 bases, with 13 bases remaining between them. This CDR3 is 15 amino acids long. From germline, CDR1 is LNHNV and CDR2 YYDKDF (reference sequence). The CDR3 DNA reads as TGTGCCACCAGGACGGGAATTGACAGCACAGATACGCAGTATTTT. Translating gives CATRTGIDSTDTQYF.

This rearrangement joins TRBV29-1 to TRBJ2-5; 16 positions agree with TRBD2. Trimming took 4 bases from V and 5 from J; bases not matched to a gene: 10. CDR3 length: 17 residues. Germline CDR1 is SQVTM and CDR2 is ANQGSEA. This CDR3 is CSVVIGTSGGEGETQYF. The CDR3 DNA is TGCAGCGTTGTTATCGGGACTAGCGGGGGGGAAGGTGAGACCCAGTACTTC.

The chain recombines TRBV29-1 with TRBJ1-2; 7 nucleotides align to TRBD1. This CDR3 contains 17 residues. The germline V gene has CDR1 SQVTM and CDR2 ANQGSEA. Losses at the gene ends were 1 base for V and 0 bases for J; bases not matched to a gene: 11. CDR3 sequence: CSVEGPTGFTSNYGYTF. The CDR3 DNA sequence: TGCAGCGTTGAAGGCCCGACAGGGTTTACGTCTAACTATGGCTACACCTTC. Filled out from reference TRBV29-1 and TRBJ1-2, the complete variable domain reads SAVISQKPSRDICQRGTSLTIQCQVDSQVTMMFWYRQQPGQSLTLIATANQGSEATYESGFVIDKFPISRPNLTFSTLTVSNMSPEDSSIYLCSVEGPTGFTSNYGYTFGSGTRLTVV.

The J gene is TRBJ1-5, the V gene TRBV28; the D gene is possibly TRBD1 (6 bases). CDR3 length: 14 amino acids. CDR1 is MDHEN, CDR2 SYDVKM, per germline. Between the trimmed V and J ends, which lost 6 bases and 6 bases, there was a span of 15 bases. This CDR3 reads CASRIQGGGQPQHF. The CDR3 bases are TGTGCCAGCAGGATACAGGGCGGGGGTCAGCCCCAGCATTTT. Full variable domain (outside the CDR3, taken from reference TRBV28 and TRBJ1-5): DVKVTQSSRYLVKRTGEKVFLECVQDMDHENMFWYRQDPGLGLRLIYFSYDVKMKEKGDIPEGYSVSREKKERFSLILESASTNQTSMYLCASRIQGGGQPQHFGDGTRLSIL.

The chain links TRBV6-5 to TRBJ1-4, with no clear D. The germline V gene encodes CDR1 MNHEY and CDR2 SVGAGI. V lost 5 bases, J lost 7 bases, and 17 bases lay in between. This CDR3 has 15 residues. CDR3 nucleotide sequence: TGTGCCAGCAGTAACCCCAACAAGATGATTGAAAAACTGTTTTTT. Encoded protein: CASSNPNKMIEKLFF.

V is TRBV7-9 and J is TRBJ2-7; the D is unclear. The CDR3 covers 15 residues. The germline V and J ends were trimmed by 1 base and 1 base, with 11 bases remaining between them. CDR1 and CDR2 from the germline V gene are SEHNR and FQNEAQ (reference sequence). CDR3 loop: CASSLERQRSYEQYF. The CDR3 DNA sequence: TGTGCCAGCAGCTTAGAGAGACAAAGGTCCTACGAGCAGTACTTC.